The next 27 T cell receptor beta chains were all read from a single sample in a study of blood T cell repertoires in COVID-19. Produced via immunoSEQ multiplex PCR; TCRdb's table is partial and in-frame only. The sample has roughly 100,000 clones, roughly four fifths seen once. The sample consisted of peripheral blood. The receptors shown here come from a man aged 55 to 70 with acute or convalescent COVID-19.

The chain has TRBV6-5 and TRBJ1-1; 9 nucleotides line up with TRBD1. The CDR3 covers 14 residues. Germline V CDR1 and CDR2: MNHEY, SVGAGI. Trimming took 6 bases from V and 8 from J; bases not matched to a gene: 10. CDR3 amino acids: CASRRGQGKAEAFF. The CDR3 DNA reads as TGTGCCAGCAGGAGAGGACAGGGGAAGGCCGAAGCTTTCTTT.

The chain carries TRBV4-1 and TRBJ1-3; no clear D gene. Trimming pared 1 base from V and 2 bases from J, leaving 12 bases between. Germline V gives CDR1 MGHRA, CDR2 YSYEKL. This CDR3 is 16 amino acids long. The CDR3 spells CASSQGEGTPGNTIYF. CDR3 sequence (DNA): TGCGCCAGCAGCCAAGGGGAGGGAACGCCTGGAAACACCATATATTTT.

The CDR3 is CASSEQGGARMEQYF. CDR3 coding DNA: TGTGCCAGCAGTGAACAGGGGGGAGCTAGGATGGAGCAGTACTTC. The chain recombines TRBV6-1 with TRBJ2-7, with D perhaps matching TRBD1 (7 bases). The CDR3 runs 15 residues. Germline V lookup: CDR1 MNHNS, CDR2 SASEGT. V dropped 2 bases and J dropped 7 bases, with 18 bases sitting between them.

The chain combines TRBV3-1 (or the pseudogene TRBV3-2) with TRBJ1-2, with D hard to call. This CDR3 has 14 amino acids. Deletions cut 1 base from V and 3 bases from J, with 9 bases between. Per the germline V gene, CDR1 is LGHDT and CDR2 is YNNKEL (reference sequence). The CDR3 region has the DNA TGTGCCAGCAGCCAAGGTTCTGTTGACTATGGCTACACCTTC. Encoded protein: CASSQGSVDYGYTF.

This clone has only a few counts. The chain links TRBV5-4 to TRBJ2-2; 9 bases line up with TRBD1. J lost 7 bases, V lost 4 bases, and 8 bases had no gene match. The CDR3 consists of 15 residues. The germline V gene encodes CDR1 SGHNT and CDR2 YYREEE (reference sequence). The CDR3 coding sequence is TGTGCCAGCAGCCTGGACAGGGGCCAGGTCGGGGAGCTGTTTTTT. Protein: CASSLDRGQVGELFF.

This chain uses TRBV14 with TRBJ1-2; weak D call: TRBD1 (5 bases). The CDR3 extends over 14 amino acids. Germline V gives CDR1 SGHDN, CDR2 FVKESK. V was pared by 1 base and J by 3 bases, with 9 bases between. Here the CDR3 DNA reads TGTGCCAGCAGCCAAGTAATAGGGGACTATGGCTACACCTTC. Translating gives CASSQVIGDYGYTF.

The chain has TRBV5-1 and TRBJ2-5; 8 bases are a match to TRBD2. The germline V gene has CDR1 SGHRS and CDR2 YFSETQ. The CDR3 loop spans 17 amino acids. J lost 3 bases, V lost 0 bases, and 10 bases had no gene match. Here the CDR3 reads CASSLAYPGAGEETQYF. The CDR3 nucleotides are TGCGCCAGCAGCTTGGCGTACCCCGGAGCGGGGGAAGAGACCCAGTACTTC.

This chain uses TRBV3-1 (or the pseudogene TRBV3-2) with TRBJ1-4; unclear D gene. The CDR3 has 16 amino acids. Germline V lookup: CDR1 LGHDT, CDR2 YNNKEL (reference sequence). Trimming cost V 1 base and J 2 bases, with 11 bases left between them. CDR3 in DNA: TGTGCCAGCAGCCAAGCCAACGGGGTGACTAATGAAAAACTGTTTTTT. Translating gives CASSQANGVTNEKLFF.

Of note for this clone: Other DNA sequences in the same sample also yield this CDR3. The chain couples TRBV9 to TRBJ1-2; 7 nucleotides agree with TRBD1. J gave up 6 bases and V 0 bases, and 2 bases lay outside the gene matches. The CDR3 spans 13 residues. CDR1 SGDLS and CDR2 YYNGEE come from the germline V gene. This chain's CDR3 is CASSVGGGDGYTF. In nucleotides, the CDR3 is TGTGCCAGCAGCGTAGGAGGGGGCGATGGCTACACCTTC.

This CDR3 reads CASSPRRQENTEAFF. DNA of the CDR3: TGTGCCAGCAGCCCGCGTCGGCAGGAGAACACTGAAGCTTTCTTT. The genes are TRBV7-2 and TRBJ1-1; D is unclear. The CDR3 runs 15 residues. Trimming removed 5 bases from V and 1 base from J, with 14 bases in between. From germline, CDR1 is SGHTA and CDR2 FQGNSA.

V and J are TRBV5-1 and TRBJ2-1, with 11 bases matching TRBD2. Germline CDR1 and CDR2: SGHRS and YFSETQ. The junction had 5 bases not matched to a gene; V was cut back by 4 bases and J by 2 bases. The CDR3 is 16 residues long. Written as DNA, the CDR3 is TGCGCCAGCAGCACGATTAGCGGGAGGGCCTACAATGAGCAGTTCTTC. This encodes CASSTISGRAYNEQFF. The variable domain in full, with the rest retrieved from reference TRBV5-1 and TRBJ2-1, is KAGVTQTPRYLIKTRGQQVTLSCSPISGHRSVSWYQQTPGQGLQFLFEYFSETQRNKGNFPGRFSGRQFSNSRSEMNVSTLELGDSALYLCASSTISGRAYNEQFFGPGTRLTVL.

The chain uses TRBV30 and TRBJ1-2, with D possibly TRBD1 on 6 matching bases. The V and J ends lost 4 bases and 4 bases respectively, with 19 bases between them. The germline gives CDR1 GTSNPN, CDR2 SVGIG (reference sequence). The CDR3 has 15 amino acids. Here the CDR3 DNA reads TGTGCCTGGAACCCCTCGGACAGCCCTCGCTATGGCTACACCTTC. Translated: CAWNPSDSPRYGYTF.

CDR3 amino acids: CASSLSGSEQFF. CDR3 nucleotide sequence: TGTGCCAGCAGCTTATCCGGGAGTGAGCAGTTCTTC. J is TRBJ2-1 and V is TRBV11-1, with D possibly being TRBD2 (6 bases). The CDR3 has 12 amino acids. V gave up 2 bases and J gave up 9 bases, with 8 bases separating them. Germline CDR1 SGHAT, CDR2 FQDESV (reference sequence).

The V and J genes are TRBV19 and TRBJ2-5; 9 bases align to TRBD1. Germline values: CDR1 LNHDA, CDR2 SQIVND (reference sequence). Trimming removed 2 bases from V and 9 bases from J; junction bases left unmatched: 7. This CDR3 has 14 amino acids. CDR3 in DNA: TGTGCCAGTAGTATATTAGGACAGGGGACGGCCCAGTACTTC. Translation: CASSILGQGTAQYF.

This clone was recorded a few times. The rearrangement links TRBV2 to TRBJ2-2, with D possibly matching TRBD1 (6 bases). In germline, CDR1 is SNHLY, CDR2 FYNNEI. The CDR3 loop spans 15 amino acids. Trimming stripped 0 bases from V and 8 bases from J, with 13 bases between. CDR3 residues: CASSEAWGRAGELFF. CDR3 bases: TGTGCCAGCAGTGAAGCCTGGGGGCGAGCGGGGGAGCTGTTTTTT.

V is TRBV4-1 and J is TRBJ2-1; D possibly corresponds to TRBD2 (7 bases). Trimming shortened V by 1 base and J by 10 bases, and 14 bases separated the two germline ends. The germline gives CDR1 MGHRA, CDR2 YSYEKL. This CDR3 spans 14 amino acids. The DNA for the CDR3 is TGCGCCAGCAGCCAAGTGGGGGAGGGGGACGAGCAGTTCTTC. Translation gives CASSQVGEGDEQFF.

This rearrangement joins TRBV6-2 or TRBV6-3 to TRBJ2-7; possible D gene TRBD1, 6 bases. This CDR3 spans 14 amino acids. Looked up from germline, CDR1 is MNHEY and CDR2 is SVGEGT. Trimming pared 5 bases from V and 7 bases from J, leaving 18 bases between. The CDR3 sequence is CASSKAQGLREQYF. Written as DNA, the CDR3 is TGTGCCAGCAGTAAGGCCCAGGGGTTACGGGAGCAGTACTTC.

This clone was counted a few times. The chain links TRBV11-1 to TRBJ1-1, with TRBD1 matching 7 bases. This CDR3 region has 13 residues. With 4 bases clipped from V and 4 bases from J, the junction kept 3 bases outside the gene matches. Germline-derived CDR1 and CDR2 are SGHAT and FQDESV (reference sequence). This chain's CDR3 is CASSSDRATEAFF. The CDR3 nucleotides read TGTGCCAGCAGCTCCGACAGGGCCACTGAAGCTTTCTTT.

This chain links TRBV7-3 with TRBJ1-1, with D perhaps matching TRBD1 (5 bases). V lost 5 bases to trimming and J lost 3 bases, with 10 bases between them. CDR1 and CDR2 (germline): SGHTA, FQGTGA. This CDR3 spans 13 amino acids. This chain's CDR3 is CASSPGRYTEAFF. CDR3 coding DNA: TGTGCCAGCAGCCCAGGGCGGTACACTGAAGCTTTCTTT.

This clone showed up just a few times. This sequence joins TRBV6-5 and TRBJ2-7, with 7 bases lining up with TRBD1. The CDR3 covers 12 residues. The germline V gene has CDR1 MNHEY and CDR2 SVGAGI. V lost 6 bases to trimming and J lost 3 bases; unmatched junction nucleotides: 2. In DNA form, the CDR3 reads TGTGCCAGCAGGACAGGGTTCTACGAGCAGTACTTC. This sequence encodes CASRTGFYEQYF.

The chain carries TRBV7-6 and TRBJ1-1, with 7 bases identical to TRBD1. CDR1 is SGHVS and CDR2 is FNYEAQ in the germline V gene. The junction had 10 bases not matched to a gene; V was cut back by 5 bases and J by 1 base. The CDR3 sequence is 16 residues long. The CDR3 sequence is CASSLRTGPENTEAFF. In DNA, the CDR3 is TGTGCCAGCAGCCTGAGGACAGGCCCGGAGAACACTGAAGCTTTCTTT.

This clone was picked up one time. The chain employs TRBV24-1 and TRBJ1-2; 8 nucleotides agree with TRBD1. The CDR3 is made up of 15 amino acids. Trimming cost V 5 bases and J 7 bases; bases outside gene matches: 11. Germline V lookup: CDR1 KGHDR, CDR2 SFDVKD. Here the CDR3 DNA reads TGTGCCACCAGTGTTCGGCTCCGACAGGGGATTGGCTACACCTTC. It yields the protein CATSVRLRQGIGYTF.

This clone occurred a few times. This chain links TRBV11-2 with TRBJ1-3; D is undetermined. V was pared by 6 bases and J by 0 bases, with 9 bases between. There are 14 residues in the CDR3. Germline-derived CDR1 and CDR2 are SGHAT and FQNNGV. Here the CDR3 reads CASSVSYSGNTIYF. The CDR3 DNA follows: TGTGCCAGCAGTGTGAGTTACTCTGGAAACACCATATATTTT.

The V and J genes are TRBV3-1 (or the pseudogene TRBV3-2) and TRBJ1-3; D uncertain. In germline, CDR1 is LGHDT, CDR2 YNNKEL (reference sequence). V dropped 3 bases and J dropped 3 bases, with 3 bases sitting between them. The CDR3 contains 12 residues. The CDR3 loop reads CASSQRGNTIYF. The CDR3 bases are TGTGCCAGCAGCCAGCGTGGAAACACCATATATTTT.

The chain links TRBV7-2 to TRBJ1-1; perhaps TRBD1 as D (6 bases). This CDR3 comprises 14 residues. Deletions cut 5 bases from V and 8 bases from J, with 18 bases between. Germline V gene sequence: CDR1 SGHTA, CDR2 FQGNSA. CDR3 sequence: CASSTYQVGQEAFF. The CDR3 DNA reads TGTGCCAGCAGCACCTATCAAGTAGGACAGGAAGCTTTCTTT.

This chain connects TRBV5-1 to TRBJ1-5; the match to TRBD1 covers 10 bases. Germline-derived CDR1 and CDR2 are SGHRS and YFSETQ. V lost 3 bases to trimming and J lost 7 bases; unmatched junction nucleotides: 4. The CDR3 has 14 amino acids. The CDR3 region is CASSWGTGEQPQHF. The CDR3 DNA follows: TGCGCCAGCAGCTGGGGGACAGGGGAACAGCCCCAGCATTTT.

The rearrangement uses TRBV7-3 and TRBJ2-1; TRBD2 matches at 11 bases. Germline-derived CDR1 and CDR2 are SGHTA and FQGTGA. V was clipped by 0 bases and J by 0 bases; unmatched bases: 13. CDR3 length: 21 residues. In nucleotides, the CDR3 is TGTGCCAGCAGCTTAACAGCTCTAGCGGGGGGCCCGGAATTCTCCTACAATGAGCAGTTCTTC. This translates into CASSLTALAGGPEFSYNEQFF.